The 3 T cell receptor beta chains below come from one sample, sequenced in a study of shared clonotypes between healthy human individuals. Positive CCR7 selection of CD45RO-negative cells yielded the naive CD8 cells, and terminally differentiated effector memory CD45RA+ cells were excluded. Libraries were prepared by immunoSEQ multiplex PCR; TCRdb keeps only in-frame clonotypes and omits some of them. Of some 2,000,000 clones listed, roughly 95% are singletons. Sequences were obtained from naive CD8+ T cells sorted from blood. These receptors originate from a man aged 18 to 29 in good health.

This chain links TRBV28 with TRBJ1-5; 8 bases are shared with TRBD1. The germline V gene has CDR1 MDHEN and CDR2 SYDVKM. Trimming cost V 8 bases and J 7 bases; bases outside gene matches: 7. The CDR3 has 13 amino acids. The DNA of the CDR3 is TGTGCCAGCCGGACAGGGTTGAAACAGCCCCAGCATTTT. Translated: CASRTGLKQPQHF. The full variable domain, completed using reference TRBV28 and TRBJ1-5, is DVKVTQSSRYLVKRTGEKVFLECVQDMDHENMFWYRQDPGLGLRLIYFSYDVKMKEKGDIPEGYSVSREKKERFSLILESASTNQTSMYLCASRTGLKQPQHFGDGTRLSIL.

Only one count was recorded for this clone. The CDR3 region has the DNA TGTGCCGCTGGGACAGAAGCGAACACCGGGGAGCTGTTTTTT. It encodes CAAGTEANTGELFF. The chain recombines TRBV6-5 with TRBJ2-2, with 7 positions matching TRBD1. V trimming: 11 bases; J trimming: 0 bases; junction bases outside the gene matches: 6. Germline V gene lookup returns CDR1 MNHEY and CDR2 SVGAGI. The CDR3 spans 14 residues.

V gene TRBV13 combines with J gene TRBJ2-7, with a possible D match to TRBD2 (6 bases). The CDR3 has 14 amino acids. V lost 3 bases, J lost 0 bases, and 9 bases lay in between. Germline assignment: CDR1 PRHDT and CDR2 FYEKMQ (reference sequence). CDR3 protein: CASSLEGPSYEQYF. The CDR3 DNA is TGTGCCAGCAGCTTGGAGGGGCCCTCCTACGAGCAGTACTTC.